These 32 T cell receptor beta chains were all obtained from the same sample, sequenced in a study of shared clonotypes between healthy human individuals. Clones were sequenced by immunoSEQ multiplex PCR, and TCRdb holds only the in-frame ones, with some missing. Of approximately 1.1 million clones listed, 70% to 80% are singletons. The sequenced sample consisted of memory CD4+ T cells from PBMCs. As to subset: CD45RA-negative fraction. These receptors were obtained from a man between 18 and 35 years old in good health. Some clones in this sample may be carry-over from other donors' samples.

On this clone itself: Other nucleotide sequences from this sample produce the same CDR3. The chain has TRBV5-1 and TRBJ1-1; 8 nucleotides match TRBD1. This CDR3 has 14 residues. J lost 5 bases, V lost 4 bases, and 7 bases had no gene match. Germline CDR1 SGHRS, CDR2 YFSETQ. DNA for the CDR3: TGCGCCAGCAGCACTCAGGGGGCAGGGACTGAAGCTTTCTTT. It yields the protein CASSTQGAGTEAFF. Full variable domain (missing parts from reference TRBV5-1 and TRBJ1-1): KAGVTQTPRYLIKTRGQQVTLSCSPISGHRSVSWYQQTPGQGLQFLFEYFSETQRNKGNFPGRFSGRQFSNSRSEMNVSTLELGDSALYLCASSTQGAGTEAFFGQGTRLTVV.

CDR3 nucleotide sequence: TGTGCCAGCAGCTTAAGGGGCCAGGGCTCCAATGAGCAGTTCTTC. This encodes CASSLRGQGSNEQFF. The rearrangement uses TRBV7-9 and TRBJ2-1, with D tentatively TRBD1 (5 bases). Germline CDR1 is SEHNR and CDR2 is FQNEAQ (reference sequence). Trimming took off 2 bases at V and 6 bases at J, with 14 bases between the two ends. The CDR3 length is 15 residues.

On this clone itself: Other DNA variants within this sample encode the same CDR3. The chain carries TRBV11-2 and TRBJ2-1; 7 bases agree with TRBD1. V gave up 4 bases and J gave up 3 bases; unmatched junction bases: 3. Germline V gene sequence: CDR1 SGHAT, CDR2 FQNNGV. The CDR3 contains 14 residues. The CDR3 sequence is CASSSGTVYNEQFF. Here the CDR3 DNA reads TGTGCCAGCAGCTCCGGGACAGTCTACAATGAGCAGTTCTTC.

The rearrangement joins TRBV7-2 to TRBJ2-7, with D maybe TRBD1 (6 bases). The CDR3 is made up of 13 amino acids. The V end lost 5 bases, the J end lost 6 bases, and 14 bases lay between the germline ends. Germline V gene data show CDR1 as SGHTA and CDR2 as FQGNSA. CDR3: CASSPYRESEQYF. The CDR3, as DNA: TGTGCCAGCAGCCCGTACAGGGAATCCGAGCAGTACTTC.

A remark on this clone: Different DNA sequences within this sample yield the same CDR3. The chain is built from TRBV9 and TRBJ1-1; 7 nucleotides agree with TRBD1. The ends lost 1 base at V and 4 bases at J; junction bases unmatched: 1. The CDR3 spans 13 residues. Germline V CDR1 and CDR2: SGDLS, YYNGEE. The CDR3 DNA reads as TGTGCCAGCAGCGTAACAGGGGCCACTGAAGCTTTCTTT. It yields the protein CASSVTGATEAFF.

V gene TRBV5-5 combines with J gene TRBJ2-5, with no clear D. CDR3 size: 13 residues. Trimming stripped 3 bases from V and 4 bases from J, with 10 bases between. The germline CDR1 and CDR2 sequences are SGHKS and YYEKEE (reference sequence). CDR3 region: CASSSGPRETQYF. The DNA of the CDR3 is TGTGCCAGCAGCTCAGGCCCCCGAGAGACCCAGTACTTC.

The chain joins TRBV5-1 to TRBJ1-1; a possible D gene is TRBD1 (5 bases). The CDR3 contains 15 residues. V lost 0 bases and J lost 4, with 13 bases in between. The germline CDR1 and CDR2 sequences are SGHRS and YFSETQ. CDR3 DNA: TGCGCCAGCAGCTTGGCCTCGGGGGTTGCCACTGAAGCTTTCTTT. Its protein is CASSLASGVATEAFF. Looking up the rest from reference TRBV5-1 and TRBJ1-1 gives the full variable domain: KAGVTQTPRYLIKTRGQQVTLSCSPISGHRSVSWYQQTPGQGLQFLFEYFSETQRNKGNFPGRFSGRQFSNSRSEMNVSTLELGDSALYLCASSLASGVATEAFFGQGTRLTVV.

The chain's CDR3 is CASSLRARGFAYEQYF. The CDR3 DNA follows: TGTGCCAGCAGCTTACGTGCTCGGGGGTTCGCCTACGAGCAGTACTTC. This chain joins TRBV7-8 and TRBJ2-7, with TRBD2 as a possible D gene (6 bases). V dropped 2 bases and J dropped 2 bases, with 16 bases sitting between them. The CDR3 contains 16 residues. The germline V gene encodes CDR1 SGHVS and CDR2 FQNEAQ.

This clone was counted only a few times. The chain recombines TRBV5-1 with TRBJ1-1; D might be TRBD1 (5 bases). This CDR3 is built from 14 residues. Germline lookup yields CDR1 SGHRS and CDR2 YFSETQ. Trimming cost V 8 bases and J 0 bases, with 14 bases left between them. The CDR3 sequence: CASTWDGLNTEAFF. The CDR3 DNA reads TGCGCCAGTACTTGGGACGGCTTGAACACTGAAGCTTTCTTT. Looking up the rest from reference TRBV5-1 and TRBJ1-1 gives the full variable domain: KAGVTQTPRYLIKTRGQQVTLSCSPISGHRSVSWYQQTPGQGLQFLFEYFSETQRNKGNFPGRFSGRQFSNSRSEMNVSTLELGDSALYLCASTWDGLNTEAFFGQGTRLTVV.

The genes are TRBV5-6 and TRBJ2-6, with D unresolved. The CDR3 consists of 19 residues. Trimming left V 1 base short and J 0 bases short, with 17 bases between. Germline V gives CDR1 SGHDT, CDR2 YYEEEE. CDR3 sequence reads: CASSLILGAPSSGANVLTF. CDR3 DNA: TGTGCCAGCAGCTTGATACTGGGCGCCCCAAGCTCTGGGGCCAACGTCCTGACTTTC.

The V gene is TRBV7-9, the J gene TRBJ1-4, with D hard to call. The CDR3 covers 14 residues. Looked up from germline, CDR1 is SEHNR and CDR2 is FQNEAQ (reference sequence). Trimming removed 5 bases at V and 11 bases at J, with 18 bases between. The CDR3 loop reads CASSPGSEGGKLFF. For the CDR3, the DNA is TGTGCCAGCAGCCCGGGATCTGAGGGAGGGAAACTGTTTTTT.

The V and J genes are TRBV7-2 and TRBJ2-3, with TRBD2 matching 13 bases. The CDR3 has 18 residues. Germline V gene sequence: CDR1 SGHTA, CDR2 FQGNSA. Trimming took 4 bases from V and 3 from J; bases not matched to a gene: 10. This CDR3 is CASSSGLAGVRGTDTQYF. The DNA of the CDR3 is TGTGCCAGCAGCTCCGGACTAGCGGGAGTTAGAGGGACAGATACGCAGTATTTT.

The chain employs TRBV5-3 and TRBJ2-7; 9 bases are shared with TRBD1. TRBV5-3 carries the ORF label, with uncertain function. V lost 2 bases and J lost 3; bases outside the gene matches: 12. The CDR3 spans 17 residues. The CDR3 DNA reads as TGTGCCAGAAGCTTCCAAACTCCGGACAGGGGTCTCTACGAGCAGTACTTC. It specifies CARSFQTPDRGLYEQYF.

The chain is built from TRBV6-1 and TRBJ2-2, with 9 bases lining up with TRBD2. The CDR3 contains 18 residues. The V gene end was trimmed by 2 bases and the J gene end by 3 bases; junction bases not matched to a gene: 10. The germline V gene has CDR1 MNHNS and CDR2 SASEGT. CDR3 nucleotides: TGTGCCAGCAGTGAATCCGACGTGGCGGGAGGGTACACCGGGGAGCTGTTTTTT. This codes for CASSESDVAGGYTGELFF.

CDR3 amino acids: CGTTTYNEQFF. The CDR3 DNA reads TGTGGGACTACGACCTACAATGAGCAGTTCTTC. The V call is TRBV2, the J call TRBJ2-1; D perhaps matches TRBD2 (6 bases). This CDR3 comprises 11 residues. Germline V gives CDR1 SNHLY, CDR2 FYNNEI.

The chain links TRBV4-1 to TRBJ2-7, with TRBD1 identical over 9 bases. The CDR3 extends over 15 amino acids. CDR1 MGHRA and CDR2 YSYEKL come from the germline V gene. Trimming at V came to 2 bases and at J to 4 bases, leaving 6 bases not matched to a gene. The CDR3 is CASSQTDRGNYEQYF. CDR3 in DNA: TGCGCCAGCAGCCAAACGGACAGGGGAAATTACGAGCAGTACTTC.

V is TRBV11-3 and J is TRBJ2-3; D is unresolved. Germline V lookup: CDR1 SGHNT, CDR2 YENEEA. The V end was cut by 2 bases, the J end by 4 bases, with 10 bases between. This CDR3 region has 14 residues. The CDR3 region has the DNA TGTGCCAGCAGCTTAACCCGGAGTGCAGATACGCAGTATTTT. Amino acid sequence: CASSLTRSADTQYF.

This chain links TRBV30 with TRBJ1-4, with TRBD1 as a possible D gene (6 bases). The CDR3 runs 16 residues. Looked up from germline, CDR1 is GTSNPN and CDR2 is SVGIG (reference sequence). Deletions cut 3 bases from V and 7 bases from J, with 21 bases between. CDR3 sequence (DNA): TGTGCCTGGAGCTCCTCCCCGGGTGGAGGGGGTGAAAAACTGTTTTTT. Its translation: CAWSSSPGGGGEKLFF.

V usage is TRBV5-5 and J usage is TRBJ2-6; D unresolved. The CDR3 loop spans 13 amino acids. Germline CDR1 reads SGHKS; CDR2 reads YYEKEE (reference sequence). The germline V and J ends were trimmed by 6 bases and 1 base, with 5 bases remaining between them. CDR3 sequence reads: CASTESGANVLTF. CDR3 in DNA: TGTGCCAGCACCGAATCTGGGGCCAACGTCCTGACTTTC.

Concerning this clone itself: Other DNA sequences in the same sample also yield this CDR3. This sequence joins TRBV11-2 and TRBJ2-5; D is undetermined. Germline V gene lookup returns CDR1 SGHAT and CDR2 FQNNGV. CDR3 length equals 13 residues. Trimming pared 5 bases from V and 1 base from J, leaving 8 bases between. The CDR3: CASSLSLQETQYF. The CDR3 nucleotides read TGTGCCAGCAGCCTTAGTCTCCAAGAGACCCAGTACTTC.

The V and J genes are TRBV5-4 and TRBJ2-5, with D perhaps matching TRBD1 or TRBD2 (5 bases each). The germline gives CDR1 SGHNT, CDR2 YYREEE (reference sequence). V was pared by 4 bases and J by 5 bases, with 12 bases between. CDR3 length equals 13 residues. The CDR3 nucleotides are TGTGCCAGCAGCGGAAACTGGGGGGAGACCCAGTACTTC. This sequence encodes CASSGNWGETQYF.

The sample holds a few counts of this clone. The chain carries TRBV6-1 and TRBJ2-3; TRBD1 aligns across 11 bases. Germline CDR1 reads MNHNS; CDR2 reads SASEGT. The V segment lost 6 bases and the J segment 3 bases; nucleotides outside the gene matches: 2. The CDR3 sequence is 14 residues long. The CDR3 sequence: CASRDRGLTDTQYF. CDR3 sequence (DNA): TGTGCCAGCAGGGACAGGGGGCTAACAGATACGCAGTATTTT.

The chain employs TRBV5-4 and TRBJ1-1; D perhaps matches TRBD1 (5 bases). V was pared by 5 bases and J by 5 bases, with 13 bases between. Per germline, CDR1 SGHNT and CDR2 YYREEE (reference sequence). This CDR3 has 13 amino acids. This CDR3 reads CASRTTGGTEAFF. CDR3 in DNA: TGTGCCAGCAGAACAACTGGGGGGACTGAAGCTTTCTTT.

The chain carries TRBV4-2 and TRBJ1-1, with D tentatively TRBD1 (5 bases). Germline-derived CDR1 and CDR2 are LGHNA and YNFKEQ. The CDR3 is 15 residues long. Trimming cost V 0 bases and J 4 bases, with 12 bases left between them. In DNA, the CDR3 is TGTGCCAGCAGCCAAGAACAGAACGGGGGCACTGAAGCTTTCTTT. The encoded protein is CASSQEQNGGTEAFF.

The chain recombines TRBV28 with TRBJ1-2; TRBD1 aligns across 8 bases. The CDR3 is made up of 14 amino acids. The germline gives CDR1 MDHEN, CDR2 SYDVKM. The J segment lost 6 bases and the V segment lost 10 bases, leaving 13 bases of the junction unmatched. The DNA for the CDR3 is TGTGCCACTGATAGGGGGACAGGTCGGAATGGCTACACCTTC. It yields the protein CATDRGTGRNGYTF.

This clone was detected ten times or more. This rearrangement joins TRBV7-9 to TRBJ2-1; the match to TRBD2 covers 12 bases. The germline gives CDR1 SEHNR, CDR2 FQNEAQ (reference sequence). This CDR3 has 15 amino acids. V gave up 5 bases and J gave up 8 bases; unmatched junction bases: 7. CDR3 DNA: TGTGCCAGCAGCCCAACTAGCGGGAGGATCGATGAGCAGTTCTTC. It yields the protein CASSPTSGRIDEQFF.

The chain combines TRBV4-2 with TRBJ2-4, with TRBD2 identical over 12 bases. With V trimmed by 5 bases and J by 10 bases, 3 bases remained unmatched. In germline, CDR1 is LGHNA, CDR2 YNFKEQ. The CDR3 totals 13 residues. In DNA, the CDR3 is TGTGCCAGCAGCGGGACTAGCGGGTATATTCAGTACTTC. Protein sequence: CASSGTSGYIQYF.

This chain connects TRBV7-9 to TRBJ2-7; TRBD2 agrees at 7 bases. CDR1 is SEHNR, CDR2 FQNEAQ, per germline (reference sequence). The CDR3 is 15 residues long. V lost 1 base to trimming and J lost 0 bases; unmatched junction nucleotides: 3. The CDR3 DNA reads as TGTGCCAGCAGCTTAGATCTAGCGGTCTCCTACGAGCAGTACTTC. This encodes CASSLDLAVSYEQYF.

This clone has only one observation. The J gene is TRBJ2-7, the V gene TRBV20-1; D is unresolved. V lost 1 base, J lost 5 bases, and 3 bases lay in between. The V gene's germline CDR1 is DFQATT and CDR2 SNEGSKA (reference sequence). This CDR3 has 10 residues. For the CDR3, the DNA is TGCAGTGCTAGAGTAAACGAGCAGTACTTC. Translation: CSARVNEQYF.

The table lists this clone with many counts. The V call is TRBV6-5, the J call TRBJ2-3; D remains unclear. Germline V gene sequence: CDR1 MNHEY, CDR2 SVGAGI. The V gene lost 5 bases and the J gene lost 2 bases, with 11 bases spanning the gap. CDR3 length: 14 amino acids. The CDR3 nucleotides are TGTGCCAGCAGTCTTACCACCCCCACAGATACGCAGTATTTT. The encoded protein is CASSLTTPTDTQYF.

The CDR3 bases are TGCGCCAGCAGAGTTGGGGCCACAGATACGCAGTATTTT. It specifies CASRVGATDTQYF. The chain links TRBV5-1 to TRBJ2-3; TRBD1 might be the D (5 bases). The germline gives CDR1 SGHRS, CDR2 YFSETQ. The V end lost 5 bases, the J end lost 2 bases, and 9 bases lay between the germline ends. The CDR3 has 13 residues. Supplemented by reference TRBV5-1 and TRBJ2-3, the full variable domain reads KAGVTQTPRYLIKTRGQQVTLSCSPISGHRSVSWYQQTPGQGLQFLFEYFSETQRNKGNFPGRFSGRQFSNSRSEMNVSTLELGDSALYLCASRVGATDTQYFGPGTRLTVL.

This clone has more than one count but fewer than ten. Other nucleotide sequences in the sample specify the same CDR3. The genes are TRBV7-6 and TRBJ2-1; the D gene is possibly TRBD1 (6 bases). The V gene lost 1 base and the J gene lost 6 bases, with 7 bases spanning the gap. Germline V CDR1 and CDR2: SGHVS, FNYEAQ. This CDR3 has 13 residues. CDR3 coding DNA: TGTGCCAGCAGCTTAGTAGGGGGCAATGAGCAGTTCTTC. Protein: CASSLVGGNEQFF.